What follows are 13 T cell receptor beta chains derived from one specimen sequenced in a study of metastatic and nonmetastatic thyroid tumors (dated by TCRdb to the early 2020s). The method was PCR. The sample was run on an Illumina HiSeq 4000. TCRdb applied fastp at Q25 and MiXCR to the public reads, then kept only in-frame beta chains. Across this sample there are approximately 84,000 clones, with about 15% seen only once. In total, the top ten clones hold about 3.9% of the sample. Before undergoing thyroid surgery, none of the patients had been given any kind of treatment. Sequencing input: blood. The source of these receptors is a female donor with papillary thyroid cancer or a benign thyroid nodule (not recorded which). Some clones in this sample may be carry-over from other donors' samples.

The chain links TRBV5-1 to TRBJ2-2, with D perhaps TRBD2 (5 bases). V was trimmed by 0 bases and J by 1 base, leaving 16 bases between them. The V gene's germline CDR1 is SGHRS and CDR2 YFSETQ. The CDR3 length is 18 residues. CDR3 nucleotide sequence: TGCGCCAGCAGCTTGGTGATCCGCGGGTGCAGGAACACCGGGGAGCTGTTTTTT. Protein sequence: CASSLVIRGCRNTGELFF.

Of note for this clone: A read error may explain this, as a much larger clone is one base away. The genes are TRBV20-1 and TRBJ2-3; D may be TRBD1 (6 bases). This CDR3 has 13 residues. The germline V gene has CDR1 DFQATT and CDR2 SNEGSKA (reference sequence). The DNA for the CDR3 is TGCAGTGCTAGCCAGACAGGCACAGATAAGCAGTATTTT. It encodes CSASQTGTDKQYF.

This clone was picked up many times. CDR3 loop: CASGRGGSNTGELFF. As DNA, the CDR3 is TGTGCCAGCGGCCGGGGAGGGTCGAACACCGGGGAGCTGTTTTTT. The chain joins TRBV6-1 to TRBJ2-2; 7 bases map to TRBD2. Germline V CDR1 and CDR2: MNHNS, SASEGT. The junction had 6 bases not matched to a gene; V was cut back by 8 bases and J by 0 bases. The CDR3 is 15 amino acids.

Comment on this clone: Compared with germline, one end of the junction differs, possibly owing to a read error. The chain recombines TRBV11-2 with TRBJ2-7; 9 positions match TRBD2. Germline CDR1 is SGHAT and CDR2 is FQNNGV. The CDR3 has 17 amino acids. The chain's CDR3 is CASRLRGSSGAAYERYF. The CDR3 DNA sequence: TGTGCCAGCAGATTAAGAGGATCTAGCGGGGCGGCCTACGAGCGGTACTTC.

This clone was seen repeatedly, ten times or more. This chain's CDR3 is CASSLPGTGPSNNEQFF. The CDR3 nucleotides are TGTGCCAGCAGTTTACCCGGGACAGGTCCTTCAAACAATGAGCAGTTCTTC. The V call is TRBV27, the J call TRBJ2-1; TRBD1 matches at 8 bases. J gave up 5 bases and V 2 bases, and 11 bases lay outside the gene matches. This CDR3 has 17 amino acids. Germline values: CDR1 MNHEY, CDR2 SMNVEV (reference sequence).

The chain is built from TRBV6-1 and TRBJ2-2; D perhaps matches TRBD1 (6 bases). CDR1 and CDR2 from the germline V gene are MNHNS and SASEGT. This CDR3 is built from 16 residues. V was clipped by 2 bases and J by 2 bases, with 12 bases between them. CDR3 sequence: CASSESQQGNTGELFF. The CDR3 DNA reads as TGTGCCAGCAGTGAATCCCAACAGGGCAACACCGGGGAGCTGTTTTTT.

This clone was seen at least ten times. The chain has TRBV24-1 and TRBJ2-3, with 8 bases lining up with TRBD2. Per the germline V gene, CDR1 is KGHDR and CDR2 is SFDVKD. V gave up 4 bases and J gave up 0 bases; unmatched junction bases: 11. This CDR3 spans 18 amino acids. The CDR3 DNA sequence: TGTGCCACCAGTGACCCCCGCGGGGGGACCCTTAGCACAGATACGCAGTATTTT. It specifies CATSDPRGGTLSTDTQYF.

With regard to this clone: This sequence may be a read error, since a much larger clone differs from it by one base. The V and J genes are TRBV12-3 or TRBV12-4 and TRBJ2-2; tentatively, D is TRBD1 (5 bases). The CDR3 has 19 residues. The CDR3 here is CASSLRVVRSGTDTGELFF. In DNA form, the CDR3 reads TGTGCCAGCAGTTTACGGGTTGTACGTAGTGGAACGGACACCGGTGAGCTGTTTTTT.

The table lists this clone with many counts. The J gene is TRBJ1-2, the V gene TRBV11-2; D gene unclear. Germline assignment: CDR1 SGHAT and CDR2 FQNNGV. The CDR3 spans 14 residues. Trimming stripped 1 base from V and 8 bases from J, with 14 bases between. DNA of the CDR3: TGTGCCAGCAGCTTAGGGCCTCCTCTTACCGGCTACACCTTC. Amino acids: CASSLGPPLTGYTF.

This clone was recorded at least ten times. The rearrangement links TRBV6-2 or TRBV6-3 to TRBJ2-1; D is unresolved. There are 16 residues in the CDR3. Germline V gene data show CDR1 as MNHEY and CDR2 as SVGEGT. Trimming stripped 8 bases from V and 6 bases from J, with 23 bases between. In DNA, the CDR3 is TGTGCCAGCCGAAAGCTCGGCGGTAGTATGGGCAATGAGCAGTTCTTC. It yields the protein CASRKLGGSMGNEQFF.

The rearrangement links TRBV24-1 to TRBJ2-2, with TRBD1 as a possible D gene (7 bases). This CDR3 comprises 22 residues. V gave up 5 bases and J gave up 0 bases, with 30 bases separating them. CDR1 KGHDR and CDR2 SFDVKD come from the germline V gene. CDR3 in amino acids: CATSGTERSAGGLSSNTGELFF. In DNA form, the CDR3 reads TGTGCCACCAGTGGTACGGAACGCAGCGCAGGGGGGTTGAGTTCGAACACCGGGGAGCTGTTTTTT.

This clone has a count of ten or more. CDR3 DNA sequence: TGTGCCAGCAGCCAAGGCTTGGTTGAGACCCAGTACTTC. Encoded protein: CASSQGLVETQYF. The chain combines TRBV4-2 with TRBJ2-5, with D unclear. The V and J ends lost 1 base and 5 bases respectively, with 8 bases between them. Germline V CDR1 and CDR2: LGHNA, YNFKEQ. There are 13 residues in the CDR3.

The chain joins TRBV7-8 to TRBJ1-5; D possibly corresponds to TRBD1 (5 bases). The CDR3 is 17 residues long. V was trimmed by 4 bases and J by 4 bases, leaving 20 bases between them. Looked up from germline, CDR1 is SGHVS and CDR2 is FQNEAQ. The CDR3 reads CASSSPRATVPNQPQHF. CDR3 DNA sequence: TGTGCCAGCAGCTCCCCTCGGGCGACAGTCCCTAATCAGCCCCAGCATTTT.